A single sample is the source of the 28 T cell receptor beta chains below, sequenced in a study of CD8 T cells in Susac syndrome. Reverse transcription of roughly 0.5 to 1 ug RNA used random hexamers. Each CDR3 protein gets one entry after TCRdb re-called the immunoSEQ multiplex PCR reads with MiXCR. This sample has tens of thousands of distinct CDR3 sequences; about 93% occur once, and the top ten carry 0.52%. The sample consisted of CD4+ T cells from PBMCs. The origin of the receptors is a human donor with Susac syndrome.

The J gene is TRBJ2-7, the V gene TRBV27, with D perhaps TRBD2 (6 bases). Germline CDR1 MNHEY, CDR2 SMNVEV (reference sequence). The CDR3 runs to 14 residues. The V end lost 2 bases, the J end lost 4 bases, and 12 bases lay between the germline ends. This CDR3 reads CASSLLAKPYEQYF. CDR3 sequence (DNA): TGTGCCAGCAGTTTACTAGCGAAACCGTACGAGCAGTACTTC.

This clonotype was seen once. The CDR3 loop reads CASRAGLDQPQHF. CDR3 in DNA: TGTGCCAGCCGCGCGGGTCTGGATCAGCCCCAGCATTTT. The chain recombines TRBV2 with TRBJ1-5; D remains ambiguous. Between the trimmed V and J ends, which lost 8 bases and 5 bases, there was a span of 13 bases. The CDR3 sequence is 13 residues long. In germline, CDR1 is SNHLY, CDR2 FYNNEI.

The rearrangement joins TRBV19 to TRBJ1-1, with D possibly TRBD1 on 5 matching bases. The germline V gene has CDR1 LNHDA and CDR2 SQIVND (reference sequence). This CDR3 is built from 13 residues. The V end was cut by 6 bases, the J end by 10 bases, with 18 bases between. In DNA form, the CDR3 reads TGTGCCAGTAGGGACCGGGACTCCGAAGGAGCTTTCTTT. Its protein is CASRDRDSEGAFF.

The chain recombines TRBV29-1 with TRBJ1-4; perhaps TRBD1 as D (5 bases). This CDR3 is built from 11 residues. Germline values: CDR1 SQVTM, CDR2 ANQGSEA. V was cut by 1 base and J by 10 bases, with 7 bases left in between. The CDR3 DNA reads TGCAGCGTTGAAGTTGGGGGAAAACTGTTTTTT. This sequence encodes CSVEVGGKLFF.

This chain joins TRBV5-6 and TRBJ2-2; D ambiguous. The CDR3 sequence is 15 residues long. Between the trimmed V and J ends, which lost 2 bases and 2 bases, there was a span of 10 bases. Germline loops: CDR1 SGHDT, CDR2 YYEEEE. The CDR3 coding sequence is TGTGCCAGCAGCTTCCAGCGACCTAACACCGGGGAGCTGTTTTTT. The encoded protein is CASSFQRPNTGELFF.

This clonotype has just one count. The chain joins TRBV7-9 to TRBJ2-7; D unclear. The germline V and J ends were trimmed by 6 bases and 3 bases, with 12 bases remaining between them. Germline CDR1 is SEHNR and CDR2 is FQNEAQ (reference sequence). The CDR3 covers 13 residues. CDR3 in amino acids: CASRGNSHYEQYF. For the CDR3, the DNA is TGTGCCAGCAGAGGAAACAGTCACTACGAGCAGTACTTC.

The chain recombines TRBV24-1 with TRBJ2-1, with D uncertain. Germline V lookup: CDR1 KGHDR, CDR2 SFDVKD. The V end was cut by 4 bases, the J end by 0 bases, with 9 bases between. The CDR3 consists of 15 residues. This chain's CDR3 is CATSDGLSSYNEQFF. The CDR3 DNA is TGTGCCACCAGTGACGGGTTAAGCTCCTACAATGAGCAGTTCTTC.

The CDR3 sequence is CASGVLRDSGNEQYF. The CDR3 nucleotides read TGTGCCAGCGGCGTACTCCGGGACAGTGGTAACGAGCAGTACTTC. The genes are TRBV27 and TRBJ2-7; 7 nucleotides match TRBD1. The CDR3 spans 15 residues. Germline V gives CDR1 MNHEY, CDR2 SMNVEV (reference sequence). Unmatched junction bases numbered 15, after V lost 8 bases and J lost 5 bases.

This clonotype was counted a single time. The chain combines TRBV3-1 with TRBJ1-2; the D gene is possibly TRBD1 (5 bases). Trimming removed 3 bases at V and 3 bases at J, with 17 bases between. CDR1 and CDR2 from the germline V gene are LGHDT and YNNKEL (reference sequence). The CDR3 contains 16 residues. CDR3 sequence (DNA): TGTGCCAGCAGCCACTTGGACACCCCGGGGGACTATGGCTACACCTTC. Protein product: CASSHLDTPGDYGYTF.

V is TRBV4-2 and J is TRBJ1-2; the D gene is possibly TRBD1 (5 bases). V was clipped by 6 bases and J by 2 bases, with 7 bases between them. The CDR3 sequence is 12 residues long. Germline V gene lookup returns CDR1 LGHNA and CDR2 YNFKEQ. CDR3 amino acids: CASSDSNYGYTF. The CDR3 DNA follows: TGTGCCAGCAGTGACAGCAACTATGGCTACACCTTC.

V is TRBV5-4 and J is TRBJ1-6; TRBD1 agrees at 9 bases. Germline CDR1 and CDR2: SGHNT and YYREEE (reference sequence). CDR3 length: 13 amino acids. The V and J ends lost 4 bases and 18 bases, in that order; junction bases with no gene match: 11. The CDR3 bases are TGTGCCAGCAGCCCCCGGACGTCGGGACAGGGCCACTTT. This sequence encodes CASSPRTSGQGHF.

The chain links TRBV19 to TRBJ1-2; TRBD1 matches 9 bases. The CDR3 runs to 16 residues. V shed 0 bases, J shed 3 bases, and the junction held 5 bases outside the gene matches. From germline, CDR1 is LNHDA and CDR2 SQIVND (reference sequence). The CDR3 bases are TGTGCCAGTAGTATAGATCCTACAGGGGGCGACTATGGCTACACCTTC. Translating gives CASSIDPTGGDYGYTF.

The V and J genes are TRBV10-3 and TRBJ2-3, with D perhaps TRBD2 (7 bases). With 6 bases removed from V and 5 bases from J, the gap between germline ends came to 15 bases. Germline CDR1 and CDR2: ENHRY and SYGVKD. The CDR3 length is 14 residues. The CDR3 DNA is TGTGCCATCAGGAGGGGGGGCGAGATAGATACGCAGTATTTT. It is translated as CAIRRGGEIDTQYF.

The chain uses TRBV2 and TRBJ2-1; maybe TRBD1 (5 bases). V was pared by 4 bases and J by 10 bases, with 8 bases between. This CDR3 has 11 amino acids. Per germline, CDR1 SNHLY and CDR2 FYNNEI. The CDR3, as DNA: TGTGCCAGCAGTGTTAAGGGGGAGCAGTTCTTC. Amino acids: CASSVKGEQFF.

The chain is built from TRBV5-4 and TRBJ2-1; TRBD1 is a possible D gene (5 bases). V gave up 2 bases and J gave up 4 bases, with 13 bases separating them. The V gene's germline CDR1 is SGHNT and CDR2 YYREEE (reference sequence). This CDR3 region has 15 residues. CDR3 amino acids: CASSFDRQSYNEQFF. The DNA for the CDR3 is TGTGCCAGCAGCTTTGACCGACAGAGTTACAATGAGCAGTTCTTC.

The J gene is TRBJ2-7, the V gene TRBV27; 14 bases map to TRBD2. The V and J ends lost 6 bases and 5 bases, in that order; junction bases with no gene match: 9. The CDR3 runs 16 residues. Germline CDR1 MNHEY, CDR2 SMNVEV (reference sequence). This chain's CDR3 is CASSRLAGGPGNEQYF. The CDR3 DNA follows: TGTGCCAGCAGCCGACTAGCGGGAGGGCCAGGGAACGAGCAGTACTTC.

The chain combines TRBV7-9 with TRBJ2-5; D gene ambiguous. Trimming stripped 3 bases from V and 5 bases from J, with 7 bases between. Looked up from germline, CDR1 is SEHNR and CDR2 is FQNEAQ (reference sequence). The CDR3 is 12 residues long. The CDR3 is CASSFSRETQYF. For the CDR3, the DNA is TGTGCCAGCAGCTTCTCACGGGAGACCCAGTACTTC.

The CDR3 sequence: CSATPWERKADEQYF. The CDR3 DNA reads TGCAGTGCCACACCTTGGGAACGAAAAGCCGACGAGCAGTACTTC. The chain is built from TRBV20-1 and TRBJ2-7; no clear D gene. CDR1 is DFQATT, CDR2 SNEGSKA, per germline (reference sequence). The CDR3 is 15 amino acids. V shed 6 bases and J shed 5 bases, with 23 bases lying between them.

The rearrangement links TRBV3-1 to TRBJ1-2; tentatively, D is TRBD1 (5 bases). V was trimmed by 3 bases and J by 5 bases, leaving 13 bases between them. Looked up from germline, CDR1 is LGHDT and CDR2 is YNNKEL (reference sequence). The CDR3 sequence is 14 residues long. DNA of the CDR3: TGTGCCAGCAGCCAGACCGACAGAAAATATGGCTACACCTTC. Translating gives CASSQTDRKYGYTF.

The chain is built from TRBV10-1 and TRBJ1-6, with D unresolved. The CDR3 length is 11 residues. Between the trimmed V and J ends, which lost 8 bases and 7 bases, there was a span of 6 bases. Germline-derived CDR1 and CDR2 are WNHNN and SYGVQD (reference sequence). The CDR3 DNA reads TGCGCCAGCCCCGGGAATTCACCCCTCCACTTT. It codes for CASPGNSPLHF.

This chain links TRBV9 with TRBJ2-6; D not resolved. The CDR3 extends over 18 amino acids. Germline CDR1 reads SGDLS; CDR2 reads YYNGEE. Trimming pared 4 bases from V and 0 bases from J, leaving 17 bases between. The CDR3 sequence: CASSQYRISSSGANVLTF. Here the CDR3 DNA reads TGTGCCAGCAGCCAATACAGAATATCTAGCTCTGGGGCCAACGTCCTGACTTTC.

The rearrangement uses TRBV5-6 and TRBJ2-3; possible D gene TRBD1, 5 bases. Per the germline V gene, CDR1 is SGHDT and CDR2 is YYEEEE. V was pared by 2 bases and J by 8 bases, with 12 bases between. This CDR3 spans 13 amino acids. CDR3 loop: CASSFAQGSTQYF. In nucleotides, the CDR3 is TGTGCCAGCAGCTTCGCGCAGGGTTCTACGCAGTATTTT.

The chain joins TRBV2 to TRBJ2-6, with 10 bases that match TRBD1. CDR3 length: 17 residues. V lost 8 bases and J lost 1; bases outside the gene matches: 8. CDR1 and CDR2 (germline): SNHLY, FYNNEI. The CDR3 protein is CASRFRTGGSGANVLTF. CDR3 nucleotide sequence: TGTGCCAGCCGTTTCAGGACAGGGGGTTCTGGGGCCAACGTCCTGACTTTC.

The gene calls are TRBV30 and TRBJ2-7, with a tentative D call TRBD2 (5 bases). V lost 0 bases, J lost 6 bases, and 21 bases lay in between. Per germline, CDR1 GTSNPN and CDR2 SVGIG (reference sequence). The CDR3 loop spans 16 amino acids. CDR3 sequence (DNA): TGTGCCTGGAGTGTACGTTTAGGAGGAACATGGGGCGAGCAGTACTTC. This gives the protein CAWSVRLGGTWGEQYF.

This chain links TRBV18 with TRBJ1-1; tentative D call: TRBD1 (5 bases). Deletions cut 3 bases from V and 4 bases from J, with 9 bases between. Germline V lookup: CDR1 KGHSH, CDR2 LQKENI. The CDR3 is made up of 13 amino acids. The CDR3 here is CASSPDSSTEAFF. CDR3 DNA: TGTGCCAGCTCACCCGACAGTTCCACTGAAGCTTTCTTT.

CDR3 sequence reads: CSARQGGDEKLFF. Written as DNA, the CDR3 is TGCAGTGCCAGACAGGGCGGCGATGAAAAACTGTTTTTT. The V call is TRBV20-1, the J call TRBJ1-4; 7 bases line up with TRBD1. The V gene's germline CDR1 is DFQATT and CDR2 SNEGSKA (reference sequence). The CDR3 length is 13 residues. Trimming at V came to 6 bases and at J to 6 bases, leaving 7 bases not matched to a gene.

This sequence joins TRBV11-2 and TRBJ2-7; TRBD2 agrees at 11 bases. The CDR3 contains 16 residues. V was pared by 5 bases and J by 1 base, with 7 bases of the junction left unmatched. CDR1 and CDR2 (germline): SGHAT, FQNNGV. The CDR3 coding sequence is TGTGCCAGCAGCCTCGGCGGGACTAGCGGATCCTACGAGCAGTACTTC. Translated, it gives CASSLGGTSGSYEQYF.

The CDR3, as DNA: TGCGCCAGCAGCCCGGGACTAGCTAACCCCAACAATGAGCAGTTCTTC. It specifies CASSPGLANPNNEQFF. The chain links TRBV5-1 to TRBJ2-1, with 9 bases lining up with TRBD2. V was clipped by 4 bases and J by 5 bases; unmatched bases: 10. Germline values: CDR1 SGHRS, CDR2 YFSETQ. This CDR3 contains 16 residues. The full variable domain, in which reference TRBV5-1 and TRBJ2-1 provide the parts outside the CDR3, is KAGVTQTPRYLIKTRGQQVTLSCSPISGHRSVSWYQQTPGQGLQFLFEYFSETQRNKGNFPGRFSGRQFSNSRSEMNVSTLELGDSALYLCASSPGLANPNNEQFFGPGTRLTVL.